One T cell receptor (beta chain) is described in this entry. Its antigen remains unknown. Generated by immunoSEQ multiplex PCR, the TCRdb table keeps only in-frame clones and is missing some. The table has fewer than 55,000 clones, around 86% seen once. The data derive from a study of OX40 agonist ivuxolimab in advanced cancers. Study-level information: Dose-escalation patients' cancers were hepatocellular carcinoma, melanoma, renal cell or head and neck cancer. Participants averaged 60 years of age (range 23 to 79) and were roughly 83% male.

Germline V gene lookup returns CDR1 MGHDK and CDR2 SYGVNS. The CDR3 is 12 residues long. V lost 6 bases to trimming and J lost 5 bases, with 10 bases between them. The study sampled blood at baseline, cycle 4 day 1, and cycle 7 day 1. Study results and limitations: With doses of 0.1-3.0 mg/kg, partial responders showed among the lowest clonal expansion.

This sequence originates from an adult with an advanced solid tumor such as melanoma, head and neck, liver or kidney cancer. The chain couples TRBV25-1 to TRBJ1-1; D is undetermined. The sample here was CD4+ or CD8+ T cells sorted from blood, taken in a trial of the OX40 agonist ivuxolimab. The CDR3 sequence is CASSQSRTEAFF. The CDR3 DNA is TGTGCCAGCAGCCAAAGTAGGACTGAAGCTTTCTTT.